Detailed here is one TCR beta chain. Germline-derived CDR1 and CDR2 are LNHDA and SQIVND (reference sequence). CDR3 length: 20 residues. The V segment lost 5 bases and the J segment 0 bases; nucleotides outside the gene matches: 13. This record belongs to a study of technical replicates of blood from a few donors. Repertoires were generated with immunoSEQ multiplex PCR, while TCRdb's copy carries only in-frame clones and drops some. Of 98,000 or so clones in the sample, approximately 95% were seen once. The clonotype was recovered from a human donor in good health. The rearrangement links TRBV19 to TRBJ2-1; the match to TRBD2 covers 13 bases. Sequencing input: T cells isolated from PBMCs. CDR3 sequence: CASSGGLAGRLRSSYNEQFF. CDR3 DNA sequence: TGTGCCAGTAGTGGGGGACTAGCGGGACGTTTGAGAAGCTCCTACAATGAGCAGTTCTTC.